This passage covers 27 T cell receptor beta chains from one sample sequenced in a study of blood T cell repertoires in COVID-19. Libraries were prepared by immunoSEQ multiplex PCR; TCRdb keeps only in-frame clonotypes and omits some of them. The sample yields over 250,000 clones, under 90% seen once. The specimen sequenced was PBMCs or T cells enriched from blood (not recorded which). The receptors originated from a woman aged 55-70 years who had recovered from COVID-19.

Turning to this clone: One junction end disagrees with the germline gene, perhaps due to a read error. The chain uses TRBV7-7 and TRBJ2-2, with D perhaps TRBD1 (7 bases). Germline CDR1 is SSHAT and CDR2 is FNYEAQ (reference sequence). This CDR3 has 16 amino acids. As DNA, the CDR3 is TGTGCTAGCAGCTTAGGCGCAGGGGGAGGTACCGGGGAGCTGTTTTTT. Encoded protein: CASSLGAGGGTGELFF.

The chain recombines TRBV7-6 with TRBJ2-5; TRBD2 might be the D (6 bases). V was cut by 5 bases and J by 4 bases, with 17 bases left in between. This CDR3 has 15 residues. The germline V gene has CDR1 SGHVS and CDR2 FNYEAQ. The CDR3 loop reads CASSPTPGAGETQYF. The CDR3 region has the DNA TGTGCCAGCAGCCCCACCCCGGGAGCTGGAGAGACCCAGTACTTC.

V usage is TRBV13 and J usage is TRBJ2-3; 9 bases agree with TRBD2. The J segment lost 2 bases and the V segment lost 1 base, leaving 13 bases of the junction unmatched. Germline-derived CDR1 and CDR2 are PRHDT and FYEKMQ (reference sequence). This CDR3 comprises 19 residues. This chain's CDR3 is CASSLDVWLAGSSTDTQYF. The DNA of the CDR3 is TGTGCCAGCAGCTTAGATGTTTGGCTAGCGGGATCGTCCACAGATACGCAGTATTTT.

A single count supports this clone. The rearrangement uses TRBV7-8 and TRBJ1-3, with 8 bases that match TRBD1. Looked up from germline, CDR1 is SGHVS and CDR2 is FQNEAQ. The CDR3 has 15 residues. The trim removed 5 bases at V and 0 bases at J, leaving 3 bases unmatched. The CDR3 DNA sequence: TGTGCCAGCAGCGGGGACAGGTTCTCTGGAAACACCATATATTTT. Translation: CASSGDRFSGNTIYF.

The CDR3 loop is CASSWSSGVDLETQYF. DNA for the CDR3: TGTGCCAGCAGCTGGTCCTCAGGGGTCGACTTGGAGACCCAGTACTTC. V is TRBV7-9 and J is TRBJ2-5; maybe TRBD1 (6 bases). Germline assignment: CDR1 SEHNR and CDR2 FQNEAQ (reference sequence). The CDR3 runs 16 residues. V gave up 4 bases and J gave up 5 bases, with 20 bases separating them.

The chain has TRBV19 and TRBJ2-2; D might be TRBD2 (5 bases). This CDR3 contains 15 residues. The ends were cut back, 3 bases at V and 4 bases at J, with 12 bases in the middle. Germline loops: CDR1 LNHDA, CDR2 SQIVND (reference sequence). The CDR3 is CASSITRAATGELFF. The CDR3 DNA reads as TGTGCCAGTAGTATTACTAGGGCGGCCACCGGGGAGCTGTTTTTT. Together with reference TRBV19 and TRBJ2-2, the CDR3 gives the full variable domain: DGGITQSPKYLFRKEGQNVTLSCEQNLNHDAMYWYRQDPGQGLRLIYYSQIVNDFQKGDIAEGYSVSREKKESFPLTVTSAQKNPTAFYLCASSITRAATGELFFGEGSRLTVL.

The genes are TRBV3-1 (or the pseudogene TRBV3-2) and TRBJ1-2, with 10 bases fitting TRBD1. This CDR3 region has 13 residues. In germline, CDR1 is LGHDT, CDR2 YNNKEL (reference sequence). J lost 7 bases, V lost 9 bases, and 8 bases had no gene match. CDR3 protein: CASSGQGSGGYTF. The CDR3 DNA reads as TGTGCCAGTTCGGGACAGGGGTCTGGTGGCTACACCTTC.

The rearrangement uses TRBV30 and TRBJ2-7, with 9 bases fitting TRBD1. V lost 2 bases, J lost 9 bases, and 2 bases stayed unmatched. CDR1 is GTSNPN and CDR2 is SVGIG in the germline V gene (reference sequence). The CDR3 has 11 residues. In nucleotides, the CDR3 is TGTGCCTGGAGTACAGGGGGCAGGCAGTACTTC. Residues: CAWSTGGRQYF.

The chain uses TRBV24-1 and TRBJ2-2; D uncertain. Germline V lookup: CDR1 KGHDR, CDR2 SFDVKD. Trimming took off 7 bases at V and 1 base at J, with 6 bases between the two ends. The length of the CDR3 is 13 residues. The DNA for the CDR3 is TGTGCCACCAGAACTGAGAACACCGGGGAGCTGTTTTTT. Protein sequence: CATRTENTGELFF.

The V gene is TRBV5-1, the J gene TRBJ2-1; D gene unclear. V was trimmed by 0 bases and J by 8 bases, leaving 9 bases between them. The CDR3 is 13 residues long. CDR1 is SGHRS, CDR2 YFSETQ, per germline. The CDR3 DNA reads TGCGCCAGCAGCTTGGTTGCTGCGGATGAGCAGTTCTTC. Translation gives CASSLVAADEQFF.

This chain connects TRBV27 to TRBJ2-7; 9 bases line up with TRBD2. The ends lost 2 bases at V and 0 bases at J; junction bases unmatched: 11. Germline CDR1 is MNHEY and CDR2 is SMNVEV (reference sequence). The length of the CDR3 is 18 residues. CDR3 loop: CASSLGVGSGSYSYEQYF. CDR3 DNA: TGTGCCAGCAGTTTAGGTGTTGGTAGCGGGAGCTACTCCTACGAGCAGTACTTC.

V is TRBV15 and J is TRBJ1-3; tentative D call: TRBD1 (6 bases). V shed 3 bases and J shed 0 bases, with 15 bases lying between them. The CDR3 consists of 17 residues. Germline CDR1 is LNHNV and CDR2 is YYDKDF (reference sequence). The CDR3 bases are TGTGCCACCAGCAGGAGGGGGACGGGTCTCTCTGGAAACACCATATATTTT. Translating it yields CATSRRGTGLSGNTIYF.

This chain connects TRBV9 to TRBJ2-7; TRBD2 matches 7 bases. Trimming took 5 bases from V and 0 from J; bases not matched to a gene: 8. There are 15 residues in the CDR3. Germline CDR1 and CDR2: SGDLS and YYNGEE. The CDR3 sequence: CASSLSGTYSYEQYF. The CDR3 coding sequence is TGTGCCAGCAGTCTAAGCGGGACTTACTCCTACGAGCAGTACTTC.

The V call is TRBV21-1, the J call TRBJ2-7; the D segment call TRBD2 is taken from the table without a DNA check. TRBV21-1 is classified as a pseudogene. CDR3 length: 14 residues. The CDR3: CAIPKGGGRYEQYF. The CDR3, as DNA: TGTGCCATCCCCAAGGGAGGGGGGCGCTACGAGCAGTACTTC.

This chain links TRBV2 with TRBJ1-6; TRBD1 is a possible D gene (6 bases). Trimming stripped 6 bases from V and 7 bases from J, with 13 bases between. The germline CDR1 and CDR2 sequences are SNHLY and FYNNEI. The CDR3 spans 14 residues. This CDR3 reads CASRARGGNSPLHF. The CDR3 DNA sequence: TGTGCCAGCAGAGCCCGGGGGGGCAATTCACCCCTCCACTTT.

The chain carries TRBV6-4 and TRBJ1-6; maybe TRBD1 (6 bases). Between the trimmed V and J ends, which lost 3 bases and 7 bases, there was a span of 10 bases. The CDR3 loop spans 14 amino acids. Germline V gene lookup returns CDR1 MRHNA and CDR2 SNTAGT. This CDR3 is CASSDAGANSPLHF. CDR3 nucleotide sequence: TGTGCCAGCAGTGATGCAGGGGCCAATTCACCCCTCCACTTT.

This clone was picked up one time. The chain uses TRBV6-4 and TRBJ1-1; the D is unclear. The germline V gene encodes CDR1 MRHNA and CDR2 SNTAGT. This CDR3 spans 10 amino acids. This chain's CDR3 is CRAVNTEAFF. For the CDR3, the DNA is TGTCGAGCGGTGAACACTGAAGCTTTCTTT.

V gene TRBV2 combines with J gene TRBJ1-2, with a possible D match to TRBD1 (5 bases). V shed 6 bases and J shed 8 bases, with 13 bases lying between them. Germline V lookup: CDR1 SNHLY, CDR2 FYNNEI. The CDR3 covers 12 residues. The CDR3 spells CASSDDSIGYTF. DNA of the CDR3: TGTGCCAGCAGCGACGACAGTATCGGCTACACCTTC. The variable domain in full, with the rest retrieved from reference TRBV2 and TRBJ1-2, is EPEVTQTPSHQVTQMGQEVILRCVPISNHLYFYWYRQILGQKVEFLVSFYNNEISEKSEIFDDQFSVERPDGSNFTLKIRSTKLEDSAMYFCASSDDSIGYTFGSGTRLTVV.

The chain carries TRBV3-1 (or the pseudogene TRBV3-2) and TRBJ2-2; no definite D call. V gave up 1 base and J gave up 5 bases, with 14 bases separating them. Germline CDR1 reads LGHDT; CDR2 reads YNNKEL (reference sequence). The CDR3 length is 16 residues. DNA for the CDR3: TGTGCCAGCAGCCAAGGGTCCAGTTCTCAGACCGGGGAGCTGTTTTTT. Its translation: CASSQGSSSQTGELFF.

The chain is built from TRBV3-1 (or the pseudogene TRBV3-2) and TRBJ2-7; the match to TRBD2 covers 9 bases. The CDR3 loop spans 17 amino acids. Germline CDR1 LGHDT, CDR2 YNNKEL (reference sequence). J gave up 6 bases and V 3 bases, and 15 bases lay outside the gene matches. CDR3 nucleotide sequence: TGTGCCAGCAGCCACCAAGTGCTAGCGGGGAGTGGCAGCGAGCAGTACTTC. It specifies CASSHQVLAGSGSEQYF.

The chain uses TRBV9 and TRBJ1-2; D is undetermined. Per the germline V gene, CDR1 is SGDLS and CDR2 is YYNGEE. The V and J ends lost 7 bases and 7 bases respectively, with 23 bases between them. CDR3 length: 15 residues. The CDR3: CASGPGNSGLVGYTF. The CDR3 nucleotides are TGTGCCAGCGGCCCAGGTAACAGTGGACTGGTTGGCTACACCTTC. Based on the CDR3 plus reference TRBV9 and TRBJ1-2, the full variable domain is DSGVTQTPKHLITATGQRVTLRCSPRSGDLSVYWYQQSLDQGLQFLIQYYNGEERAKGNILERFSAQQFPDLHSELNLSSLELGDSALYFCASGPGNSGLVGYTFGSGTRLTVV.

The sample holds one count of this clone. J is TRBJ2-1 and V is TRBV7-9, with 14 bases identical to TRBD2. Germline V gives CDR1 SEHNR, CDR2 FQNEAQ (reference sequence). The J segment lost 4 bases and the V segment lost 5 bases, leaving 10 bases of the junction unmatched. The CDR3 runs 18 residues. CDR3 sequence: CASSPRSGLAGGYNEQFF. CDR3 sequence (DNA): TGTGCCAGCAGCCCCCGCTCTGGACTAGCGGGAGGTTACAATGAGCAGTTCTTC.

Only a few counts were recorded for this clone. The J gene is TRBJ2-5, the V gene TRBV19; D is unclear. V dropped 2 bases and J dropped 4 bases, with 14 bases sitting between them. In germline, CDR1 is LNHDA, CDR2 SQIVND (reference sequence). The CDR3 is 15 residues long. The DNA of the CDR3 is TGTGCCAGTAGTATAAGCCTCTACCCGGGAGAGACCCAGTACTTC. This gives the protein CASSISLYPGETQYF. Filled out from reference TRBV19 and TRBJ2-5, the complete variable domain reads DGGITQSPKYLFRKEGQNVTLSCEQNLNHDAMYWYRQDPGQGLRLIYYSQIVNDFQKGDIAEGYSVSREKKESFPLTVTSAQKNPTAFYLCASSISLYPGETQYFGPGTRLLVL.

The chain links TRBV28 to TRBJ2-7, with D maybe TRBD2 (6 bases). Trimming removed 3 bases from V and 0 bases from J, with 15 bases in between. Germline-derived CDR1 and CDR2 are MDHEN and SYDVKM. There are 16 residues in the CDR3. CDR3 loop: CASSLLAGTVSYEQYF. CDR3 coding DNA: TGTGCCAGCAGTTTGCTGGCGGGAACCGTCTCCTACGAGCAGTACTTC.

V and J are TRBV5-1 and TRBJ1-1; 7 bases are shared with TRBD1. The V gene's germline CDR1 is SGHRS and CDR2 YFSETQ. The CDR3 length is 15 residues. V dropped 2 bases and J dropped 1; count of bases not matched to a gene: 5. The CDR3 sequence: CASSFGGGRNTEAFF. The CDR3, as DNA: TGCGCCAGCAGCTTTGGAGGGGGCAGGAACACTGAAGCTTTCTTT.

V is TRBV27 and J is TRBJ2-7, with D uncertain. The CDR3 totals 13 residues. The germline V and J ends were trimmed by 0 bases and 9 bases, with 12 bases remaining between them. The germline gives CDR1 MNHEY, CDR2 SMNVEV (reference sequence). CDR3 residues: CASSLSPPSGQYF. The CDR3 coding sequence is TGTGCCAGCAGTTTATCCCCGCCTTCGGGGCAGTACTTC.

This chain links TRBV9 with TRBJ1-2; D might be TRBD1 (5 bases). Trimming stripped 3 bases from V and 4 bases from J, with 16 bases between. The CDR3 has 15 residues. Germline loops: CDR1 SGDLS, CDR2 YYNGEE. The CDR3 DNA follows: TGTGCCAGCAGCGCCCGAGGGAGGGGCGTCTATGGCTACACCTTC. It specifies CASSARGRGVYGYTF.